What follows is one T cell receptor beta chain and its context. Its antigen is undetermined. These data come from a study of long-term antiretroviral therapy in people with HIV. Findings and caveats of the study: Control repertoires displayed wider CDR3 length ranges than the HIV repertoires. Post-ART diversity increased but stayed below transplant donor controls.

Researchers ran immunoSEQ v3.0 at survey level. Assay used: immunoSEQ multiplex PCR; TCRdb lists only in-frame clones, some missing. The sample comprises over 20,000 clones, approximately 82% of which are singletons, and roughly 4.6% rests with the top ten. The sequencing used unsorted PBMCs, collected 3 years after starting antiretroviral therapy. The TCR sequence derives from a man younger than 30 with HIV.

The CDR3 DNA follows: TGTGCCACCAGCAGAGGAAGGGGAGAAGCTTTCTTT. Translated, it gives CATSRGRGEAFF. The V gene is TRBV15, the J gene TRBJ1-1; tentative D call: TRBD1 (5 bases). Germline V gene data show CDR1 as LNHNV and CDR2 as YYDKDF (reference sequence). The CDR3 runs to 12 residues. V gave up 1 base and J gave up 8 bases, with 8 bases separating them.